These 8 T cell receptor beta chains share one sample of origin, sequenced in a study of metastatic and nonmetastatic thyroid tumors. MiXCR was used by TCRdb to re-call the PCR reads. The sample holds about 33,000 clones, 15% to 20% seen once. Not a single patient had been given any form of treatment at any point before undergoing thyroid surgery. The sequenced material came from blood. The receptors were gathered from a male donor with papillary thyroid cancer or a benign thyroid nodule (not recorded which). Some clones in this sample may be carry-over from other donors' samples.

This chain uses TRBV18 with TRBJ1-2, with 11 bases fitting TRBD1. The germline CDR1 and CDR2 sequences are KGHSH and LQKENI. The CDR3 runs to 16 residues. J gave up 7 bases and V 3 bases, and 10 bases lay outside the gene matches. CDR3 residues: CASSPGQGAALLGYTF. CDR3 sequence (DNA): TGTGCCAGCTCACCTGGACAGGGGGCGGCATTGCTTGGCTACACCTTC.

The genes are TRBV27 and TRBJ1-5; 7 bases agree with TRBD1. The CDR3 is 15 residues long. In germline, CDR1 is MNHEY, CDR2 SMNVEV (reference sequence). V shed 2 bases, J shed 3 bases, and the junction held 4 bases outside the gene matches. CDR3 coding DNA: TGTGCCAGCAGTTTAACCAGGGGGTTCAATCAGCCCCAGCATTTT. Its protein product is CASSLTRGFNQPQHF.

The chain couples TRBV12-5 to TRBJ1-6; the D is unclear. Trimming cost V 5 bases and J 9 bases, with 17 bases left between them. From germline, CDR1 is LGHNT and CDR2 FRNRAP. CDR3 length: 15 amino acids. CDR3 in DNA: TGTGCTAGTGGTGTCCCGGAGATTTTGGGTTCACCCCTCCACTTT. Its protein is CASGVPEILGSPLHF. The variable domain in full, with the rest retrieved from reference TRBV12-5 and TRBJ1-6, is DARVTQTPRHKVTEMGQEVTMRCQPILGHNTVFWYRQTMMQGLELLAYFRNRAPLDDSGMPKDRFSAEMPDATLATLKIQPSEPRDSAVYFCASGVPEILGSPLHFGNGTRLTVT.

About this clone: Sequence at one end of the junction differs from germline and may be a read error. The chain recombines TRBV6-4 with TRBJ2-3; D gene ambiguous. Germline V lookup: CDR1 MRHNA, CDR2 SNTAGT. The CDR3 has 13 amino acids. The chain's CDR3 is CASSDLCTDTQYF. The CDR3, as DNA: TGTGCCAGTAGTGACCTGTGCACAGATACGCAGTATTTT.

This clone has only a few counts. This may come from a read error, since a much larger clone is one base off. The rearrangement links TRBV5-4 to TRBJ2-2; D may match TRBD1 or TRBD2 (5 bases each). Looked up from germline, CDR1 is SGHNT and CDR2 is YYREEE (reference sequence). The CDR3 spans 15 residues. CDR3 in amino acids: CASSRDPWATWELFF. Written as DNA, the CDR3 is TGTGCCAGCAGCCGGGACCCTTGGGCCACCTGGGAGCTGTTTTTT.

The chain joins TRBV5-8 to TRBJ2-2; 8 bases map to TRBD1. The CDR3 length is 15 residues. Germline-derived CDR1 and CDR2 are SGHTS and YDEGEE. J gave up 3 bases and V 0 bases, and 1 base lay outside the gene matches. In DNA form, the CDR3 reads TGTGCCAGCAGCTTGGCGACAGGGGACACCGGGGAGCTGTTTTTT. This codes for CASSLATGDTGELFF.

The sample holds many counts of this clone. Other DNA sequences of this sample code for an identical CDR3. The genes are TRBV30 and TRBJ2-7, with 12 bases lining up with TRBD2. Looked up from germline, CDR1 is GTSNPN and CDR2 is SVGIG (reference sequence). V dropped 1 base and J dropped 6; count of bases not matched to a gene: 7. The CDR3 runs to 15 residues. The CDR3 DNA sequence: TGTGCCTGGAGTGCCGGACTAGCGGGACAATTCGAGCAGTACTTC. Its translation is CAWSAGLAGQFEQYF.

By sample fraction, this clone is medium-sized (0.01 to 0.1%). This sample includes further DNA sequences coding for the same CDR3. The V and J genes are TRBV19 and TRBJ1-3; D unresolved. V was trimmed by 7 bases and J by 0 bases, leaving 13 bases between them. The CDR3 extends over 15 amino acids. Germline V gene sequence: CDR1 LNHDA, CDR2 SQIVND (reference sequence). The CDR3 is CASTIPRASGNTIYF. In DNA, the CDR3 is TGTGCCAGTACTATCCCGCGCGCCTCTGGAAACACCATATATTTT.